The rows below give T cell receptor beta chains drawn from one sample of a study of blood T cells in healthy people across ages. TCRdb itself ran the 5' RACE reads through MiXCR, one entry per CDR3 protein. Of about 760,000 distinct CDR3 sequences listed, around 25% are singletons. These data also formed part of another study, on T cells of mothers and their children.

Sequenced material: blood. The receptors stem from a boy younger than 18 in good health. The CDR3 runs from the conserved cysteine through the conserved F or W. Expanded clones get a size class; other rows say once, few or many, or leave the size out.

-	TRBJ2-1	TRBV19	CASRGDHYNEQFF
few	TRBJ2-5	TRBV5-4	CASSPTFRDVQETQYF
-	TRBJ1-1	TRBV7-9	CASSPPPTKVAEAFF
-	TRBJ1-2	TRBV14	CASSHSNRGLDGYTF
-	TRBJ2-4	TRBV4-2	CASRTGAGGQNIQYF
few	TRBJ1-4	TRBV2	CASCQSRSNEKLFF
-	-	TRBV20-1	CSARPAGLASEQFF
-	TRBJ2-2	TRBV29-1	CSAKGGADAGELFF
few	TRBJ2-4	TRBV28	CASSPRDTGLVHILAKNIQYF
-	TRBJ2-2	TRBV4-2	CASSQEGHLTVGELFF
few	TRBJ2-4	TRBV5-5	CASSFQSQAKNIQYF
-	TRBJ1-4	TRBV4-1	CASSLRDGTNEKLFF
-	TRBJ2-7	TRBV12-3/TRBV12-4	CASSLRTQYYEQYF
few	-	TRBV4-2	CASSQVPELNDEQFF
-	TRBJ2-3	TRBV25-1	CASTDGSAGVSDTQYF
-	TRBJ2-7	TRBV29-1	CSVEDSGEPYEQYF
few	TRBJ2-7	TRBV29-1	CSVGGGQLSSYEQYF
-	TRBJ1-1	TRBV25-1	CASSELDSYTEAFF
-	TRBJ1-5	TRBV27	CASSLSSEENQPQHF
-	TRBJ2-3	TRBV9	CASSADGRNTDTQYF
-	TRBJ2-1	TRBV14	CASSQDYAFEQFF
-	TRBJ1-1	TRBV29-1	CSVGLGWTEAFF
few	TRBJ2-1	TRBV20-1	CSARDFSSYNEQFF
few	TRBJ2-5	TRBV12-5	CASGSSGTSQETQYF
-	TRBJ1-1	TRBV12-5	CASEGDRIEAFF
few	-	TRBV20-1	CSAPYETGGYEQYF
-	TRBJ1-1	TRBV6-2/TRBV6-3	CASSYSMAGGMNTEAFF
-	TRBJ1-1	TRBV5-1	CASSLVTGLNTEAFF
-	TRBJ1-2	TRBV6-5	CASTQGESYGYTF
-	TRBJ1-1	TRBV6-1	CASSETQGTEAFF
many	TRBJ1-4	TRBV12-3/TRBV12-4	CASSLDEGLNEKLFF
-	-	TRBV29-1	CSVESVRGEQFF
-	TRBJ2-2	TRBV20-1	CSARDGLADTGELFF
-	TRBJ2-1	TRBV20-1	CSAAPLFNEQFF
many	TRBJ2-1	TRBV29-1	CSPRGRDGQFF